A selection of T cell receptor beta chains follows, all from one sample in a study of T cells in Graves' hyperthyroidism and ophthalmopathy. TCRdb used MiXCR to reprocess the multiplex PCR reads, holding one entry per CDR3 protein. The profile shows more than 450,000 distinct CDR3 sequences, 12% to 15% of them singletons. Sequencing was performed on blood. Receptors originate from a woman aged 40 to 50 with Graves' hyperthyroidism. Each CDR3 is given with its conserved first and last residue. D genes are given only for firm matches. The listing skips clone size in some rows; elsewhere it reads once, few, many or a size class.

clone size	V gene	J gene	D gene	CDR3 protein	CDR3 DNA
few	TRBV6-5	TRBJ2-1	-	CASSYRSGTEYNEQFF	TGTGCCAGCAGTTACCGGTCCGGGACCGAGTACAATGAGCAGTTCTTC
few	TRBV12-3/TRBV12-4	TRBJ2-7	-	CASRRTPRGEQYF	TGTGCCAGCAGGCGAACACCCCGGGGCGAGCAGTACTTC
-	TRBV19	TRBJ1-1	TRBD1	CGTGAGISTEAFF	TGTGGAACAGGGGCTGGGATAAGCACTGAAGCTTTCTTT
-	TRBV18	TRBJ2-1	TRBD2	CASAKSMASGDNEQFF	TGTGCCAGCGCAAAGTCTATGGCTAGCGGAGACAATGAGCAGTTCTTC
-	TRBV5-1	TRBJ1-2	TRBD1	CASSPVQGSGGTF	TGCGCCAGCAGCCCAGTACAGGGGTCTGGCGGGACCTTC
few	TRBV10-3	TRBJ1-1	-	CATQGTENTEAFF	TGTGCCACCCAAGGGACGGAGAACACTGAAGCTTTCTTT
-	TRBV9	TRBJ2-1	TRBD1	CASSVTGDLYNEQFF	TGTGCCAGCAGCGTGACAGGGGATTTATACAATGAGCAGTTCTTC
many	TRBV5-1	TRBJ2-7	-	CASSSTRSYEQYF	TGCGCCAGCAGCTCAACTAGATCCTACGAGCAGTACTTC
few	TRBV9	TRBJ2-7	TRBD1	CASSPPGQGYPAGYEQYF	TGTGCCAGCAGCCCACCGGGACAGGGATATCCCGCTGGATACGAGCAGTACTTC
many	TRBV28	TRBJ2-5	TRBD1	CASSSMTGGGETQYF	TGTGCCAGCAGTTCAATGACAGGGGGAGGAGAGACCCAGTACTTC
few	TRBV24-1	TRBJ2-3	-	CATSGSTDTQYF	TGTGCCACCAGTGGTAGCACAGATACGCAGTATTTT
many	TRBV2	TRBJ2-5	-	CASSKHQETQYF	TGTGCCAGCAGTAAACACCAAGAGACCCAGTACTTC
-	TRBV7-9	TRBJ2-1	-	CASSPPSAGRNEQFF	TGTGCCAGCAGCCCCCCGTCGGCGGGAAGGAATGAGCAGTTCTTC
few	TRBV5-1	TRBJ2-3	-	CAGSLEGGDTQYF	TGCGCCGGCAGCCTGGAGGGCGGAGATACGCAGTATTTT
many	TRBV12-3/TRBV12-4	TRBJ1-6	-	CASSSGQNNSPLHF	TGTGCCAGCAGTTCCGGACAGAATAATTCACCCCTCCACTTT
-	TRBV6-2/TRBV6-3	TRBJ2-2	TRBD2	CASSYGTSALGELFF	TGTGCCAGCAGTTACGGGACTAGCGCTCTCGGGGAGCTGTTTTTT
many	TRBV11-2	TRBJ2-4	-	CASSPSVGGLAKNIQYF	TGTGCCAGCAGCCCGTCAGTCGGAGGCTTAGCCAAAAACATTCAGTACTTC
many	TRBV5-1	TRBJ1-2	TRBD1	CASSFSDRGPLDLDGYTF	TGCGCCAGCAGCTTCTCGGACAGGGGGCCTCTAGACCTGGATGGCTACACCTTC
many	TRBV19	TRBJ1-1	TRBD1	CASTTLWDRGRNTEAFF	TGTGCCAGTACCACTCTTTGGGACAGGGGAAGGAACACTGAAGCTTTCTTT
many	TRBV12-3/TRBV12-4	TRBJ2-5	TRBD1	CASNGQGGGWETQYF	TGTGCCAGCAACGGACAGGGGGGGGGGTGGGAGACCCAGTACTTC
many	TRBV28	TRBJ1-2	TRBD1	CASSSTNRGPNYGYTF	TGTGCCAGCAGTTCAACCAACAGGGGGCCGAACTATGGCTACACCTTC
many	TRBV28	TRBJ2-1	-	CATWGQTNNEQFF	TGTGCCACCTGGGGCCAGACTAACAATGAGCAGTTCTTC
many	TRBV28	TRBJ2-1	-	CASGIQGSLLNEQFF	TGTGCCAGCGGAATACAGGGCTCCCTTCTCAATGAGCAGTTCTTC
many	TRBV20-1	TRBJ2-3	TRBD2	CSARDTSVTDTQYF	TGCAGTGCTAGAGATACTAGCGTCACAGATACGCAGTATTTT
few	TRBV2	TRBJ2-1	-	CASSGGGKSSYNEQFF	TGTGCCAGCAGTGGGGGCGGGAAGAGCTCCTACAATGAGCAGTTCTTC
many	TRBV7-9	TRBJ2-5	-	CASSLVVKTQYF	TGTGCCAGCAGCTTAGTGGTGAAGACCCAGTACTTC
many	TRBV7-2	TRBJ2-5	-	CASSLGWTFQETQYF	TGTGCCAGCAGCTTAGGCTGGACATTTCAAGAGACCCAGTACTTC
many	TRBV11-2	TRBJ1-4	TRBD1	CASSTIRDRKPNEKLFF	TGTGCCAGCAGCACAATCCGGGACAGGAAACCTAATGAAAAACTGTTTTTT
few	TRBV7-8	TRBJ2-1	-	CASSLGGGMSYNEQFF	TGTGCCAGCAGCCTAGGGGGGGGGATGTCCTACAATGAGCAGTTCTTC
many	TRBV7-9	TRBJ2-1	-	CASRRDTDWGGNEQFF	TGTGCCAGCAGGCGGGACACAGATTGGGGAGGCAATGAGCAGTTCTTC
many	TRBV7-9	TRBJ2-1	-	CASKISTARHEQFF	TGTGCCAGCAAAATCTCGACCGCGCGTCATGAGCAGTTCTTC
-	TRBV7-8	TRBJ2-7	TRBD1	CASSSRQGLSYEQYF	TGTGCCAGCAGCTCCCGACAGGGGCTATCCTACGAGCAGTACTTC
many	TRBV5-8	TRBJ2-1	-	CASSIHSDNEQFF	TGTGCCAGCAGCATACACTCGGACAATGAGCAGTTCTTC
many	TRBV7-9	TRBJ2-1	-	CASSLLDPRVASYNEQFF	TGTGCCAGCAGCTTATTGGACCCTCGAGTAGCCAGCTACAATGAGCAGTTCTTC
many	TRBV6-1	TRBJ2-5	-	CASSEIPGPKYF	TGTGCCAGCAGTGAAATTCCAGGGCCTAAATACTTC
many	TRBV11-2	TRBJ2-7	TRBD2	CASSLDGGGPQEQYF	TGTGCCAGCAGCTTAGACGGGGGAGGGCCGCAAGAGCAGTACTTC
many	TRBV7-3	TRBJ1-1	TRBD1	CASSSQGARTEAFF	TGTGCCAGCAGCTCACAGGGGGCGCGGACTGAAGCTTTCTTT
-	TRBV15	TRBJ2-7	TRBD1	CATSKGGQGGEQYF	TGTGCCACCAGCAAGGGTGGACAGGGGGGCGAGCAGTACTTC
-	TRBV20-1	TRBJ2-1	TRBD2	CSVRLAGGETQFF	TGCAGCGTCAGACTAGCGGGAGGGGAGACCCAGTTCTTC
few	TRBV20-1	TRBJ2-5	-	CSARLTSLETQYF	TGCAGTGCTAGACTTACTAGTTTGGAGACCCAGTACTTC
many	TRBV2	TRBJ2-3	-	CASSVSALGDSDTQYF	TGTGCCAGCAGTGTGAGTGCCCTCGGGGATTCAGATACGCAGTATTTT
few	TRBV19	TRBJ1-5	-	CASSIGRDTDSNQPQHF	TGTGCCAGTAGTATTGGCCGGGACACCGATAGCAATCAGCCCCAGCATTTT